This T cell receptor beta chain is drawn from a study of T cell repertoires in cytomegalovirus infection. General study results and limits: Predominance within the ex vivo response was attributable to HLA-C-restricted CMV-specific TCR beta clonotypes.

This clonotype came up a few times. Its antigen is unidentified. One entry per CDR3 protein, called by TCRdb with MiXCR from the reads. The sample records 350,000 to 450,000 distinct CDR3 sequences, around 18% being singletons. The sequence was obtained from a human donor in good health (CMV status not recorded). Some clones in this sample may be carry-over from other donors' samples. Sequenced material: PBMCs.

The DNA for the CDR3 is TGCGCCAGCAGCGGCGGGACTATCTCCTACGAGCAGTACTTC. This encodes CASSGGTISYEQYF. The rearrangement uses TRBV5-1 and TRBJ2-7, with 7 bases matching TRBD2. Losses at the gene ends were 4 bases for V and 0 bases for J; bases not matched to a gene: 4. Germline V gene lookup returns CDR1 SGHRS and CDR2 YFSETQ. The CDR3 length is 14 residues.